This T cell receptor (beta chain) was obtained from a study of cytomegalovirus exposure and HLA in healthy donors (TCRdb year 2017). As for the study more broadly: In an earlier analysis of under 600 of the donors, about 260 Gb of sequence data and 90 million to 120 million unique TCR beta sequences from about 190 million T cells were reported. About 330 gigabases of sequencing data and 91 million or so unique TCR sequences made up an early release that covered approximately 620 HLA-typed donors. Of the roughly 400 genotyped donors, 75% to 85% were placed in the genetic ancestry cluster associated with self-reported Caucasian donors. The aim of the study was to test whether cataloging public T cell receptors could identify signatures of past pathogen exposure. The study profiled the T cell repertoires of hundreds of subjects by immunosequencing and related them to cytomegalovirus serostatus. In addition to the first cohort of 666 subjects, a separate validation cohort of approximately 130 different subjects was used. The study combined high-throughput TCR immunosequencing, statistical association of individual TCRs with disease status, and machine learning to predict cytomegalovirus infection status. To study patterns of TCR occurrence, a later analysis re-analyzed previously published TCR beta repertoires from around 700 donors and added high-resolution HLA genotyping. The later analysis used no new phenotypic data to find candidate immune exposures, relying instead on TCR beta sequences and their occurrence across donors. In an earlier analysis of about 590 of the donors, high-throughput TCR beta sequencing was used to judge whether each TCR beta V gene segment behaved as functional or pseudogenic. Donor age, sex, ethnicity and CMV serostatus were compiled alongside the repertoire data. A later genetic analysis used genome-wide SNP genotypes for about three fifths of the 666 donors, treating that subset as a discovery cohort. Every repertoire in the discovery cohort had been generated on one and the same sequencing platform. HLA typing included class I and class II loci at four-digit resolution. The number of typed donors differed by locus: about 629-630 for A, B, C, DRB1 and DQB1; about 520 for DQA1; fewer than 610 for DPA1; and around 450 for DPB1. A few DR-DQ haplotypes were treated as single units for association and clustering because of strong linkage in the cohort. Across about 370 genotyped donors of the cohort, an average of roughly 250,000 unique TCR beta nucleotide sequences per donor were sequenced, and around 19% of those sequences were non-productive. Overall study outcomes, separate from this receptor: According to a later analysis, TCR association rates differed among HLA loci, with DRB1 alleles showing the most associated TCRs and HLA-C alleles showing the fewest. A further reported finding was that TCR beta sequences accurately predicted the HLA-A and HLA-B alleles for most subjects in the first cohort. The only immune exposure information available for the cohort was CMV serostatus. A cluster of highly shared sequence variants was judged likely to represent a technical artifact of the sequencing pipeline. Some 16 rarely observed V segments, including chromosome 9 orphons, were excluded from the earlier analysis of 550 to 700 of the donors because counts were too low. A later analysis associated 15,000 to 20,000 TCR beta sequences with specific HLA alleles at a false discovery rate of 0.05. In this cohort, only TCR beta chains were sequenced, and detectable features were limited by the absence of alpha or paired-chain data. An earlier analysis of some 590 of the donors showed that most TCR beta V segments appeared in productive rearrangements either about 90% or about 30% of the time, which broadly matched IMGT annotations. Strong co-occurrence of HLA alleles, especially DR and DQ, made assigning TCR associations to individual alleles difficult. Because some donors lacked HLA typing at each locus, the association tests relied only on the typed subset. A later analysis reported that several top co-occurrence clusters appeared linked to parvovirus B19, influenza, CMV and Epstein-Barr virus. V-gene and J-gene trimming of TCR beta chains was associated with a missense DCLRE1C variant in a later genetic analysis, and the association was replicated in an independent cohort. While some public TCRs were present in many individuals, most TCR sequences turned up only very rarely across donors. Because the 87-base-pair reads could not distinguish some IMGT-functional V segments, including TRBV6-2 and TRBV6-3, those segments were excluded. The study gave a list of about 170 TCR beta chains associated with cytomegalovirus. Compared with equally common non-associated chains, HLA-associated TCR beta chains in a later analysis were more clonally expanded and had lower generation probabilities. Three of the identified cytomegalovirus-associated TCR beta chains were confirmed in vitro to be specific for cytomegalovirus antigens. The presence/absence analyses assumed that sequencing depth was roughly uniform across donors, and that assumption may not be true. According to the authors, the approach could potentially be generalized to other disease states and immunological phenotypes. Linkage disequilibrium might explain the correlated functional status among segregating V segments, but an unknown experimental factor could not be ruled out. Most CMV-associated TCR beta chains appeared to be HLA-restricted in a later analysis, and the HLA associations seemed to be driven largely by CMV exposure. The classifier was reported to diagnose cytomegalovirus status with high specificity and sensitivity in both the original and validation cohorts. A later genetic analysis reported fewer N-insertions in productive TCRs among donors in an Asian-associated ancestry cluster than the approximately 670-donor mean.

The cohort was made up of 650 to 700 healthy bone marrow donors. All cohort members were sampled while nominally healthy, although unrecorded immune exposures were likely present. The donor was CMV seronegative and was included in the group of about 350 seronegative cohort members. A peripheral blood sample was provided by each donor, and peripheral blood mononuclear cells were used for TCR beta sequencing. Genomic DNA extraction from the blood cell samples was performed with the Qiagen DNeasy Blood Extraction Kit. Turning to this clone: This clone's antigen is unknown. The record has no base qualities; no much larger clone is one base away.

Looking up the germline V gene (reference sequence) yields CDR1 LNHDA and CDR2 SQIVND. Inclusive of the bounding cysteine and phenylalanine, the CDR3 is 11 residues long. The kept DNA is CDR3 alone, 33 bases in frame from the first base. A distance of 4 bases separates the germline ends of V and J, which lose 7 bases and 3 bases respectively. Library preparation employed the immunoSEQ multiplex PCR assay. For the multiplex PCR, a mixture combining 60 forward primers for TCR Vbeta segments and 13 reverse primers for TCR Jbeta segments was used. The CDR3 region of rearranged TCR beta genes was amplified from genomic DNA by a multiplex PCR assay. The amplified TCR beta libraries were sequenced on the Illumina HiSeq System as 87-base-pair reads. The paper's processing steps were these. Across the 670 or so repertoires, a later analysis counted 75 million to 90 million unique TCR beta chains, around 11 million of which were shared by at least two donors. A nearest-neighbor algorithm error-corrected the raw reads and collapsed the reads into unique sequences, merging closely related sequences to remove PCR and sequencing errors. CDR3 sequences were aligned to IMGT reference sequences to assign V, D and J gene segments. For a sequence to be retained, at least a six-nucleotide match to both a V gene segment and a J gene segment was required. Rearrangements were classified as productive when the CDR3 lacked stop codons and remained in frame with V and J, and all other rearrangements were classified as non-productive. Following IMGT convention, CDR3 was defined as the stretch from the second conserved V-encoded cysteine up to the conserved J-encoded phenylalanine. The earlier analysis of about 610 of the donors excluded any sequence lacking an unambiguous match to a single V gene segment. In an earlier analysis of approximately 590 of the donors, a V segment was called functional when productive rearrangements were above 56.7%, and segregating when the standard deviation between donors exceeded 5%. A statistical classification framework was built to diagnose cytomegalovirus status from the catalog of TCR beta chain sequences. V and J gene assignment, in a later analysis, came from comparing TCR nucleotide sequences with IMGT/GENE-DB human TR gene sequences. Using the TCRdist pipeline, a later analysis assigned CDR3 sequences along with most-parsimonious VDJ recombination scenarios. In a later analysis, every TCR beta chain was defined by the combination of its CDR3 amino acid sequence and its V-gene family, and reads without a unique V-gene family were dropped. To address suspected cross-contamination and a sequencing artifact, a later analysis removed approximately 590 highly shared, low-generation-probability nucleotide sequences. In a later analysis, a clonal expansion index for each public chain was calculated from normalized within-repertoire ranks of inferred template counts. Generation probabilities in a later analysis came from a VDJ recombination model fitted to out-of-frame rearrangements, and those results were checked against IGoR. A later analysis scored TCR-TCR, TCR-HLA and TCR-CMV co-occurrence with hypergeometric tests, applying a repertoire-size bias correction to TCR pairs. A later analysis estimated false discovery rates by permuting HLA or CMV assignments 20 times. In a later analysis, co-occurring TCRs were grouped using DBSCAN, with TCRdist sequence similarity added in when clustering inside HLA-allele-positive subsets. Co-occurrence clustering excluded repertoires with fewer than 30,000 or more than 120,000 public chains, plus five with anomalous nucleotide sharing. TCRdb holds this immuneACCESS table with in-frame rearrangements only. Some clones are missing; in checked studies, unresolved V genes explain under half, and the rest has no known cause. D and trimming come from the DNA, and the V and J calls and clone size come from that table. This sample comprises 150,000 to 200,000 clones, 80% to 85% of them detected only once. The ten top clones hold 1.7% of the sample.

The V and J segments used are TRBV19 and TRBJ2-1, with the D segment identity uncertain. The sequencing input was PBMCs. The source of this sequence is a woman aged 18-29 years in good health and CMV-seronegative. The DNA sequence is given as TGTGCCAGTACCTACTACAATGAGCAGTTCTTC. It is translated as CASTYYNEQFF.